The rows below give T cell receptor beta chains drawn from one sample of a study of blood T cell repertoires in COVID-19. Clones were sequenced by immunoSEQ multiplex PCR, and TCRdb holds only the in-frame ones, with some missing. Seen here are under 200,000 clones, 79% observed once, and the top ten hold approximately 7.7%. Sequenced: peripheral blood. Source of these receptors: a woman aged 55-70 years with COVID-19, enrolled during active disease. The CDR3 runs from the conserved cysteine through the conserved F or W. The D gene is left open where the match is weak. Clone size is not always given. Where it is, it says once, few, many or a class for expanded clones.

J: TRBJ1-2; size: once; V: TRBV28; D: TRBD1; DNA: TGTGCCAGCAGATCACAGGGGACTAACTATGGCTACACCTTC; CDR3: CASRSQGTNYGYTF
J: TRBJ1-1; size: .; V: TRBV9; D: .; DNA: TGTGCCAGCAGCGCCTACTCAAGGAGGACTGAAGCTTTCTTT; CDR3: CASSAYSRRTEAFF
J: TRBJ1-3; size: .; V: TRBV21-1; D: .; DNA: TGTGCCAGCAGCATACGGGACAGGGGGTCTTCTGGAAACACCATATATTTT; CDR3: CASSIRDRGSSGNTIYF
J: TRBJ1-2; size: .; V: TRBV4-1; D: TRBD1; DNA: TGCGCCAGCAGCCAAGGGGGACAGGGCCCCATCGGGGGCTACACCTTC; CDR3: CASSQGGQGPIGGYTF
J: TRBJ1-4; size: .; V: TRBV6-5; D: TRBD1; DNA: TGTGCCAGCAGGAACAGGGGGCCTAATGAAAAACTGTTTTTT; CDR3: CASRNRGPNEKLFF
J: TRBJ1-2; size: .; V: TRBV3-1/TRBV3-2; D: .; DNA: TGTGCCAGCAGCCCAAGGACAGACTATGGCTACACCTTC; CDR3: CASSPRTDYGYTF
J: TRBJ1-1; size: .; V: TRBV9; D: TRBD1; DNA: TGTGCCAGCAGCGTGGGGTTTGACAGGGACACTGAAGCTTTCTTT; CDR3: CASSVGFDRDTEAFF
J: TRBJ2-5; size: .; V: TRBV7-9; D: TRBD1; DNA: TGTGCCAGCAGTTTACCGACAGGGACAGGAGAGACCCAGTACTTC; CDR3: CASSLPTGTGETQYF
J: TRBJ1-3; size: .; V: TRBV7-6; D: .; DNA: TGTGCCAGCAGCTTAGGGGCGGCAGGGCCTGGAAACACCATATATTTT; CDR3: CASSLGAAGPGNTIYF
J: TRBJ1-4; size: .; V: TRBV7-9; D: .; DNA: TGTGCCAGCAGCCCGACGGGACTGAAAAATGAAAAACTGTTTTTT; CDR3: CASSPTGLKNEKLFF
J: TRBJ1-3; size: .; V: TRBV7-2; D: .; DNA: TGTGCCAGCAGCGAGAACGGGGGCTCTGGAAACACCATATATTTT; CDR3: CASSENGGSGNTIYF
J: TRBJ1-6; size: .; V: TRBV2; D: .; DNA: TGTGCCAGCAGCATGACGGGTCAGAAAAATTCACCCCTCCACTTT; CDR3: CASSMTGQKNSPLHF
J: TRBJ2-3; size: .; V: TRBV5-1; D: TRBD1; DNA: TGCGCCAGCAGCTTCAGGGGGTCTAGCACAGATACGCAGTATTTT; CDR3: CASSFRGSSTDTQYF
J: TRBJ2-1; size: .; V: TRBV7-2; D: TRBD2; DNA: TGTGCCAGCAGGTTCCGGATGGCGGGGGGCAATGAGCAGTTCTTC; CDR3: CASRFRMAGGNEQFF
J: TRBJ2-7; size: .; V: TRBV7-9; D: .; DNA: TGTGCCAGCAGCCCTCTCCCTTACGAGCAGTACTTC; CDR3: CASSPLPYEQYF
J: TRBJ2-5; size: .; V: TRBV18; D: TRBD2; DNA: TGTGCCAGCTCACCCGGGACTACCGAGACCCAGTACTTC; CDR3: CASSPGTTETQYF
J: TRBJ2-1; size: .; V: TRBV7-9; D: TRBD2; DNA: TGTGCCAGCTCCTTTTTGCTAGGCGGGAGGGTTGAGCAGTTCTTC; CDR3: CASSFLLGGRVEQFF
J: TRBJ1-1; size: .; V: TRBV9; D: .; DNA: TGTGCCAGCAGCGTAACAGAGAGCACTGAAGCTTTCTTT; CDR3: CASSVTESTEAFF
J: TRBJ2-2; size: .; V: TRBV6-4; D: .; DNA: TGTGCCAGCAGCTTCTTATCGAACACCGGGGAGCTGTTTTTT; CDR3: CASSFLSNTGELFF
J: TRBJ1-2; size: .; V: TRBV27; D: .; DNA: TGTGCCAGCAGTTTATACCCGCCGGGGTATGGAGTCTATGGCTACACCTTC; CDR3: CASSLYPPGYGVYGYTF
J: TRBJ2-1; size: .; V: TRBV27; D: TRBD2; DNA: TGTGCCAGCAGCCTGGGGGGGAACTACAATGAGCAGTTCTTC; CDR3: CASSLGGNYNEQFF
J: TRBJ2-7; size: .; V: TRBV7-8; D: TRBD2; DNA: TGTGCCAGCAGCAGTCGGGACGGAGGGGCTAGCGGGAGGGGCGACGAGCAGTACTTC; CDR3: CASSSRDGGASGRGDEQYF
J: TRBJ2-7; size: once; V: TRBV7-8; D: .; DNA: TGTGCCAGCAGCTTAGCGCAGGATATCTTCCACGAGCAGTACTTC; CDR3: CASSLAQDIFHEQYF
J: TRBJ1-3; size: .; V: TRBV9; D: .; DNA: TGTGCCAGCAGCGTAGCTTTATCCTCTGGAAACACCATATATTTT; CDR3: CASSVALSSGNTIYF
J: TRBJ2-1; size: .; V: TRBV11-2; D: TRBD2; DNA: TGTGCCAGCAGCCACGTAGCGCTAGCGGGTTCCTACAATGAGCAGTTCTTC; CDR3: CASSHVALAGSYNEQFF
J: TRBJ2-5; size: .; V: TRBV6-5; D: .; DNA: TGTGCCAGCGCTTGGGGGCGGAGCCAAGAGACCCAGTACTTC; CDR3: CASAWGRSQETQYF
J: TRBJ1-2; size: .; V: TRBV6-5; D: .; DNA: TGTGCCAGCAGTTCGGACAGAATCTATGGCTACACCTTC; CDR3: CASSSDRIYGYTF
J: TRBJ1-1; size: .; V: TRBV28; D: .; DNA: TGTGCCAGCAGTTATTCTGGGGGGGCTTTCTTT; CDR3: CASSYSGGAFF
J: TRBJ2-3; size: few; V: TRBV2; D: .; DNA: TGTGCCAGCAGTGATAAGCGGGGCACAGATACGCAGTATTTT; CDR3: CASSDKRGTDTQYF
J: TRBJ2-7; size: .; V: TRBV28; D: .; DNA: TGTGCCAGCAGCTCAACTACAGGGAAAAGCTCCTACGAGCAGTACTTC; CDR3: CASSSTTGKSSYEQYF
J: TRBJ2-2; size: .; V: TRBV11-3; D: .; DNA: TGTGCCAGCAGCCCGCAAAGTGGGGGGACGGGCACCGGGGAGCTGTTTTTT; CDR3: CASSPQSGGTGTGELFF
J: TRBJ1-3; size: .; V: TRBV18; D: .; DNA: TGTGCCAGCTCACCGAGGCCCGCCGGCGAGGCGTCCGGAAACACCATATATTTT; CDR3: CASSPRPAGEASGNTIYF
J: TRBJ2-5; size: .; V: TRBV7-3; D: TRBD2; DNA: TGTGCCAGCAGCTTAAGTAGCGGGAGCTGGGAGACCCAGTACTTC; CDR3: CASSLSSGSWETQYF
J: TRBJ2-3; size: few; V: TRBV6-4; D: TRBD2; DNA: TGTGCCAGCAGTGACTCCGGCGGGGGGGCCGATACGCAGTATTTT; CDR3: CASSDSGGGADTQYF
J: TRBJ2-3; size: .; V: TRBV10-3; D: .; DNA: TGTGCCATCAAAAAGGGGCAGGATACGCAGTATTTT; CDR3: CAIKKGQDTQYF
J: TRBJ2-7; size: few; V: TRBV4-2; D: TRBD1; DNA: TGTGCCAGCAGCTCCGGGACAGGAATCTACGAGCAGTACTTC; CDR3: CASSSGTGIYEQYF
J: TRBJ1-2; size: .; V: TRBV29-1; D: .; DNA: TGCAGCGCCAAACTGGGGCAGAACTATGGCTACACCTTC; CDR3: CSAKLGQNYGYTF
J: TRBJ2-2; size: .; V: TRBV18; D: TRBD1; DNA: TGTGCCAGCTCACCCCTACAGGGGGCGAACACCGGGGAGCTGTTTTTT; CDR3: CASSPLQGANTGELFF
J: TRBJ1-3; size: .; V: TRBV28; D: .; DNA: TGTGCCAGCAGTTTATCAGAAAACACCATATATTTT; CDR3: CASSLSENTIYF
J: TRBJ2-1; size: .; V: TRBV6-2/TRBV6-3; D: .; DNA: TGTGCCAGCAGTTACTCGAGATTAGCGAATGAGCAGTTCTTC; CDR3: CASSYSRLANEQFF
J: TRBJ2-3; size: .; V: TRBV3-1/TRBV3-2; D: .; DNA: TGTGCCAGCAGCCCCCTACGGGGGAGTAGCACAGATACGCAGTATTTT; CDR3: CASSPLRGSSTDTQYF
J: TRBJ2-3; size: .; V: TRBV18; D: TRBD1; DNA: TGTGCCAGCTCACCAGGACAGGGGGCTAGCACAGATACGCAGTATTTT; CDR3: CASSPGQGASTDTQYF
J: TRBJ2-2; size: once; V: TRBV29-1; D: .; DNA: TGCAGCGTTGAGGCAGGGTACACCGGGGAGCTGTTTTTT; CDR3: CSVEAGYTGELFF
J: TRBJ2-1; size: .; V: TRBV9; D: .; DNA: TGTGCCAGCAGCGTAGCTGACGGGATCAATGAGCAGTTCTTC; CDR3: CASSVADGINEQFF
J: TRBJ2-3; size: .; V: TRBV27; D: TRBD1; DNA: TGTGCCAGCAGTTCCCCGGGACAGGGCACAGATACGCAGTATTTT; CDR3: CASSSPGQGTDTQYF
J: TRBJ2-3; size: .; V: TRBV6-2/TRBV6-3; D: TRBD2; DNA: TGTGCCAGCAGTTACAGGCGGGAGGGAACAGATACGCAGTATTTT; CDR3: CASSYRREGTDTQYF
J: TRBJ1-1; size: .; V: TRBV5-1; D: .; DNA: TGCGCCAGCGGACAGACTCAGCTTAACACTGAAGCTTTCTTT; CDR3: CASGQTQLNTEAFF
J: TRBJ2-1; size: .; V: TRBV7-2; D: TRBD2; DNA: TGTGCCAGCAGCCGGCGGGGTAGCGGGTTATCTATGGATGAGCAGTTCTTC; CDR3: CASSRRGSGLSMDEQFF
J: TRBJ2-4; size: .; V: TRBV7-3; D: .; DNA: TGTGCCAGCAGCCCCGCATCAGGGTCCCAAAACATTCAGTACTTC; CDR3: CASSPASGSQNIQYF
J: TRBJ2-5; size: once; V: TRBV5-1; D: .; DNA: TGCGCCAGCAGCTTGGACAGGGGGGGAGAGACCCAGTACTTC; CDR3: CASSLDRGGETQYF
J: TRBJ2-1; size: .; V: TRBV4-3; D: TRBD2; DNA: TGCGCCAGCAGCCAAGATCTGAGGGGAAGACTAGCGGGACAGTGGGATGAGCAGTTCTTC; CDR3: CASSQDLRGRLAGQWDEQFF
J: TRBJ1-2; size: .; V: TRBV7-2; D: .; DNA: TGTGCCAGCAGCTTAGCGCCGAGCTATGGCTACACCTTC; CDR3: CASSLAPSYGYTF
J: TRBJ2-1; size: .; V: TRBV6-4; D: .; DNA: TGTGCCAGCAGTCAAGAGCGGCAACCAAACAATGAGCAGTTCTTC; CDR3: CASSQERQPNNEQFF
J: TRBJ2-5; size: .; V: TRBV28; D: .; DNA: TGTGCCAGCAGTCTATCACTAGGGAGGGAGACCCAGTACTTC; CDR3: CASSLSLGRETQYF
J: TRBJ2-1; size: .; V: TRBV3-1/TRBV3-2; D: TRBD2; DNA: TGTGCCAGCAGCCAAGAGGTAGCGGGGTACAATGAGCAGTTCTTC; CDR3: CASSQEVAGYNEQFF
J: TRBJ2-5; size: .; V: TRBV11-1; D: TRBD1; DNA: TGTGCCAGTCGGGGACAGGGGGAAGAGACCCAGTACTTC; CDR3: CASRGQGEETQYF
J: TRBJ2-1; size: .; V: TRBV27; D: TRBD2; DNA: TGTGCCAGCAGTGGGACTAGCGGAGGACTTGAGCAGTTCTTC; CDR3: CASSGTSGGLEQFF
J: TRBJ1-2; size: .; V: TRBV5-6; D: .; DNA: TGTGCCAGCAGCGCCCGGTGGTTGCAGGGCCTAGCTAACTATGGCTACACCTTC; CDR3: CASSARWLQGLANYGYTF
J: TRBJ2-1; size: .; V: TRBV5-4; D: TRBD2; DNA: TGTGCCAGCAGCTTACCGGGACTAGCCAACAATGAGCAGTTCTTC; CDR3: CASSLPGLANNEQFF